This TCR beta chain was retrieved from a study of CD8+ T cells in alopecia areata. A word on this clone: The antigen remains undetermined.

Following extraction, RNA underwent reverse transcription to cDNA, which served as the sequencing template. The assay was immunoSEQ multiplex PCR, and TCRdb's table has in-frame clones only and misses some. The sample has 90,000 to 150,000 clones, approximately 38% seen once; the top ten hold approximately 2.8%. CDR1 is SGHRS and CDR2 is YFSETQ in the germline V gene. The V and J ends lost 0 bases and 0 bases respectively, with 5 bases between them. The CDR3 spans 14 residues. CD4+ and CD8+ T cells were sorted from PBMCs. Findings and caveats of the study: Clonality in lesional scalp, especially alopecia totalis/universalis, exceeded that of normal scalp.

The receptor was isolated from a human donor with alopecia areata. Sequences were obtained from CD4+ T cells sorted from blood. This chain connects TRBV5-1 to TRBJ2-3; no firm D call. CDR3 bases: TGCGCCAGCAGCTTGGACGGGAGCACAGATACGCAGTATTTT. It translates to CASSLDGSTDTQYF.